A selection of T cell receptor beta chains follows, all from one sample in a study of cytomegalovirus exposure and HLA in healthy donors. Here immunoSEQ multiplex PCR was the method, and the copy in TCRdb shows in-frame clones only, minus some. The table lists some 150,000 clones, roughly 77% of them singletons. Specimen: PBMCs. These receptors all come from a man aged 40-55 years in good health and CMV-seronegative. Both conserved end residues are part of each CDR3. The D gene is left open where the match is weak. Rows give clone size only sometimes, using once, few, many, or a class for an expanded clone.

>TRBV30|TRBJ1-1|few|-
TGTGCCTGGAGTGGAGGGTGGGCTGAAGCTTTCTTT
CAWSGGWAEAFF
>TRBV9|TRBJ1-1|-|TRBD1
TGTGCCAGCAGCGGGAGGACAGGGGGCGTGGATGAAGCTTTCTTT
CASSGRTGGVDEAFF
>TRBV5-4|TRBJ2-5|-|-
TGTGCCAGCAGCACCGAGGGGGTCCCCGAGACCCAGTACTTC
CASSTEGVPETQYF
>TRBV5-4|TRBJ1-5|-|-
TGTGCCAGCAGCCAGCACCCCACAGGGCAGCCCCAGCATTTT
CASSQHPTGQPQHF
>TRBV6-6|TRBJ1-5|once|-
TGTGCCAGCAGGGGTGGGAGCGGAGAGAATCAGCCCCAGCATTTT
CASRGGSGENQPQHF
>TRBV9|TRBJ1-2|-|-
TGTGCCAGCAGCCCTCTTGAAGGAACGGTCGGGGGCTACACCTTC
CASSPLEGTVGGYTF
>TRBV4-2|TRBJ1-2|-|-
TGTGCCAGCAGCCAAGATGGTAGGGGGAACTATGGCTACACCTTC
CASSQDGRGNYGYTF
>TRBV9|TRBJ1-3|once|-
TGTGCCAGCAGTCTAACCTCTGGAAACACCATATATTTT
CASSLTSGNTIYF
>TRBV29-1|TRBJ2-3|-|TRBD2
TGCAGCGTTGAAGAGCCAGCCTCTGGACTAGCGAGAGCAGATACGCAGTATTTT
CSVEEPASGLARADTQYF
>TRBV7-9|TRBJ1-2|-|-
TGTGCCAGCAGCTTACTCGGGGGGCAATGGGGCTACACCTTC
CASSLLGGQWGYTF
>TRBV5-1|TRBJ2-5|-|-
TGCGCCAGCAGCTTGTCTAGTCGGGAGACCCAGTACTTC
CASSLSSRETQYF
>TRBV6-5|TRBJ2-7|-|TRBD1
TGTGCCAGCAGCCTCATCCGGGACAGTACGGCCGAGCAGTACTTC
CASSLIRDSTAEQYF
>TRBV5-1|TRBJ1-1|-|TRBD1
TGCGCCAGCAGCTCCGGACAGGGGGCCCTGGGGACTGAAGCTTTCTTT
CASSSGQGALGTEAFF
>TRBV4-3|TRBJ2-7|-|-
TGCGCCAGCAGCCAAGCACTCCAAGAGGGCGGCTACGAGCAGTACTTC
CASSQALQEGGYEQYF
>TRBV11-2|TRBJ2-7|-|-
TGTGCCAGCAGCTTTTTTAGCGAGCAGTACTTC
CASSFFSEQYF
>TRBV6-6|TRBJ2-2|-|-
TGTGCCAGCGGCCCGGACGGAGGAACGGACGGGGAGCTGTTTTTT
CASGPDGGTDGELFF
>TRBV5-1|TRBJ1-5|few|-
TGCGCCAGCAGCTTGTTTTCAGGGAAGGATCAGCCCCAGCATTTT
CASSLFSGKDQPQHF
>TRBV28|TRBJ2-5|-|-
TGTGCCAGCGCGACAGGAGGCCGGGAGACCCAGTACTTC
CASATGGRETQYF
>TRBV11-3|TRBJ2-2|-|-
TGTGCCAGCAGCCGAGAGGCGGGCGGGACCGGGGAGCTGTTTTTT
CASSREAGGTGELFF
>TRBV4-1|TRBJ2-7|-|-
TGCGCCAGCAGCCAAGGAATGCAGGGGTTTGGGCAGTACTTC
CASSQGMQGFGQYF
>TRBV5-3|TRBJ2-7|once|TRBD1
TGTGCCAGAAGCGCGGACAGGGGGGGTAACTCCTACGAGCAGTACTTC
CARSADRGGNSYEQYF
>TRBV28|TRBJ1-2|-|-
TGTGCCAGCAGTTTAGAGGTATATAATGGCTACACCTTC
CASSLEVYNGYTF
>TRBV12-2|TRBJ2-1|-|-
TGTGCAAGTCGCTCCACCGGCGGGGCCTACAATGAGCAGTTCTTC
CASRSTGGAYNEQFF
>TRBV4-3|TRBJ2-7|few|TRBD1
TGCGCCAGCAGCCAAGAGGGGGGACAGGGGGTATCCGGAGAGCAGTACTTC
CASSQEGGQGVSGEQYF
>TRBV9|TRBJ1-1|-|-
TGTGCCAGCAGCGTCCAGGGTGAGATGAACACTGAAGCTTTCTTT
CASSVQGEMNTEAFF
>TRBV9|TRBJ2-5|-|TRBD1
TGTGCCAGCAGCATTAGTGCGACAGGGGGCCCAGAGACCCAGTACTTC
CASSISATGGPETQYF
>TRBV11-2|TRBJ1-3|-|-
TGTGCCAGCAGTTATACAGGCATATCTGGAAACACCATATATTTT
CASSYTGISGNTIYF
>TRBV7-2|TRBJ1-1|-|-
TGTGCCAGCAGCTCCCCTGGGAGGGGGTATGAAGCTTTCTTT
CASSSPGRGYEAFF
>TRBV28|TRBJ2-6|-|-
TGTGCCAGCCAGGGAACTGGGGCCAACGTCCTGACTTTC
CASQGTGANVLTF
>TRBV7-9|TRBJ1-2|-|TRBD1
TGTGCCAGCAGCTCCCAGGGGACAGGGCCTCTTTATGGCTACACCTTC
CASSSQGTGPLYGYTF
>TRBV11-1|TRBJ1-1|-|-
TGTGCCAGCAGCTTAGAGGGTGCGGGCACTGAAGCTTTCTTT
CASSLEGAGTEAFF
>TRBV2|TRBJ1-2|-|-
TGTGCCAGCATACCGGCCCGTGCACTAAGCGAGGGCTACACCTTC
CASIPARALSEGYTF
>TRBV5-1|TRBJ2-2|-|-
TGCGCCAGCTGGTATGGCGGGTTAAACACCGGGGAGCTGTTTTTT
CASWYGGLNTGELFF
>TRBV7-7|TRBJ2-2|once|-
TGTGCCAGCAGTTCTTACACCGGGGAGCTGTTTTTT
CASSSYTGELFF
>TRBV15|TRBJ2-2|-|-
TGTGCCACCAGCAGAGAATTTCAGGGCGCCGGGGAGCTGTTTTTT
CATSREFQGAGELFF
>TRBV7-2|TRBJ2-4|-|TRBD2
TGTGCCAGCAGCTCCCGGGCGGGGGGACTAGCCAAAAACATTCAGTACTTC
CASSSRAGGLAKNIQYF
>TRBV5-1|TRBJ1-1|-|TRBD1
TGCGCCAGCAGCCACGGACAGGGGGAGGGCACTGAAGCTTTCTTT
CASSHGQGEGTEAFF
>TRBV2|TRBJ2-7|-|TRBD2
TGTGCCAGCGAGCCGCTCGGGACTAGCGCTTACGAGCAGTACTTC
CASEPLGTSAYEQYF